The clone carrying this TCR beta chain was recorded at least ten times. This specimen comes from a study of human T cells and chemical hapten exposure. A single record per CDR3 protein comes from TCRdb applying MiXCR to the RACE reads. The data show 130,000 or so distinct CDR3 sequences, approximately 10% seen once. Documented time point: healthy volunteer bleed at 2 weeks. Someone pulled total RNA out of unfractionated whole blood. The CDR3 is 14 amino acids. The germline V gene encodes CDR1 MNHNY and CDR2 SVGAGI (reference sequence). V lost 2 bases and J 0 bases, leaving 8 bases between the germline ends.

The chain joins TRBV6-6 to TRBJ2-7; D unclear. This sequence originates from a male donor in good health. Some clones in this sample may be carry-over from other donors' samples. Sequencing was done on a sample of whole blood. CDR3 residues: CASSYQESSYEQYF. The CDR3 DNA reads as TGTGCCAGCAGTTACCAGGAGAGCTCCTACGAGCAGTACTTC.